This T cell receptor beta chain stems from a study of T-cell reconstitution after alpha-beta-depleted transplantation in children. Study-wide findings and caveats: The study reportedly traced alpha-beta T cells about two months after transplant to several hundred expanded graft clones.

Germline V gene sequence: CDR1 SGHAT, CDR2 FQNNGV. V shed 6 bases, J shed 6 bases, and the junction held 17 bases outside the gene matches. The CDR3 extends over 16 amino acids. Construction of the TCRbeta library involved unique molecular identifiers. From the PCR reads, TCRdb called clonotypes with MiXCR, one entry per CDR3 protein. The table shows about 230,000 distinct CDR3 sequences, with roughly 10% occurring only once. Concerning this clonotype: The antigen is not known.

The chain carries TRBV11-2 and TRBJ2-7, with 7 bases lining up with TRBD2. The receptor's source is a child in the first two years of life with acute myeloid leukemia, due to receive a stem cell transplant. Specimen: PBMCs, collected before TCRalphabeta/CD19-depleted stem cell transplant. The chain's CDR3 is CASSSAPGLLTGEQYF. The CDR3 DNA is TGTGCCAGCAGTTCAGCGCCGGGACTACTTACGGGCGAGCAGTACTTC.